This entry is about one TCR beta chain. J was trimmed by 5 bases and V by 5 bases; bases with no gene match: 9. CDR1 and CDR2 from the germline V gene are MNHEY and SMNVEV (reference sequence). This CDR3 region has 16 residues. These data belong to a study of blood T cell repertoires in COVID-19. Turning to the study itself: The United States, Italy and Spain were the sources of the acute and convalescent COVID-19 samples. T cells, B-cell-depleted T cells, or PBMCs provided the cDNA or gDNA that served as material.

Per the original data handling: Amplification of reference gene primers was used by the study to estimate nucleated cell counts. This table comes from immunoSEQ multiplex PCR, and its TCRdb copy is limited to in-frame clones, with some not included. V and J calls plus clone size are reproduced from that table; the DNA served to infer D and trimming. In the table there are 300,000 to 400,000 clones, about 83% of which are singletons. This clonotype originated in a man in his thirties or forties with active or convalescent COVID-19. This rearrangement joins TRBV27 to TRBJ2-5, with 12 bases that match TRBD1. The sample was peripheral blood. CDR3 coding DNA: TGTGCCAGCAGTGTCCGGGGACAGGGGGCGCGTGAGACCCAGTACTTC. Translating it yields CASSVRGQGARETQYF.